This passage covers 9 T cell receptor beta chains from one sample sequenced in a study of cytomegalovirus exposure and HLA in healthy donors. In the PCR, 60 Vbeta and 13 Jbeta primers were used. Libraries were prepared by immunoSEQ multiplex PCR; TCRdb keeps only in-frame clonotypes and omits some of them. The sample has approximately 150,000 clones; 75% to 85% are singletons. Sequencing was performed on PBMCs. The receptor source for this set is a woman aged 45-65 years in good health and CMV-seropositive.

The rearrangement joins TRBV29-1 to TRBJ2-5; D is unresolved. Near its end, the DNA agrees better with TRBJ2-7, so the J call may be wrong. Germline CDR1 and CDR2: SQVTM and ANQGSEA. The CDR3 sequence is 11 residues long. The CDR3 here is CSVERSYEQYF. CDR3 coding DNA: TGCAGCGTTGAACGGTCCTACGAGCAGTACTTC.

CDR3 region: CASSVGTGHRNYEQYF. CDR3 DNA sequence: TGTGCCAGCAGCGTTGGGACAGGCCACCGGAACTACGAGCAGTACTTC. This chain uses TRBV9 with TRBJ2-5, with 8 bases matching TRBD1. The J call may be in error: the DNA end matches TRBJ2-7 better. Germline loops: CDR1 SGDLS, CDR2 YYNGEE. The CDR3 covers 16 residues.

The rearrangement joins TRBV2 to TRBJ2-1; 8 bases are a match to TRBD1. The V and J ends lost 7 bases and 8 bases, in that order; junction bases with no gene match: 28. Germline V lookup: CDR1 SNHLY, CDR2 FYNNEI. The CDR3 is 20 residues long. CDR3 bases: TGTGCCAGCATCCCGATGCGAGGACAGGGTCCTTTAGGGAGGCACGATGAGCAGTTCTTC. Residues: CASIPMRGQGPLGRHDEQFF.

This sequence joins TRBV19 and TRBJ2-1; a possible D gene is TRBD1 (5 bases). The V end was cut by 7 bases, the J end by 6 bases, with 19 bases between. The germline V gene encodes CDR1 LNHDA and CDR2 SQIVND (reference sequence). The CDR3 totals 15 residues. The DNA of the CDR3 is TGTGCCAGTACCATCGGTTCTGGGGCTTTCAATGAGCAGTTCTTC. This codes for CASTIGSGAFNEQFF.

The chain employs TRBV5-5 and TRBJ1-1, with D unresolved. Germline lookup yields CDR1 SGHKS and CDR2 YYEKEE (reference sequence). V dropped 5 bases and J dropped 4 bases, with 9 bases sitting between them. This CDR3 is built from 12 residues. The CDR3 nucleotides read TGTGCCAGCAGTCTGCGGGGCACTGAAGCTTTCTTT. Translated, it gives CASSLRGTEAFF.

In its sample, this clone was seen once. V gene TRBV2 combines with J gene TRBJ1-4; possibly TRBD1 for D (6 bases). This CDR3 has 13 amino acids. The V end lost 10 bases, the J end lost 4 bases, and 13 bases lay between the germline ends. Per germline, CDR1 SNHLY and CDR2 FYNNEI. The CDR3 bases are TGTGCCAAGACAGGTGGGGATAATGAAAAACTGTTTTTT. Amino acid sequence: CAKTGGDNEKLFF.

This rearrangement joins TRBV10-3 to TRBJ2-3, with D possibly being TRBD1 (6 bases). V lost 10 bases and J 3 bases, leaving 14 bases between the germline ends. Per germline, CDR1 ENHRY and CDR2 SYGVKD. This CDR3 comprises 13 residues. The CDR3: CATRRGSTDTQYF. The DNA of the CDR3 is TGTGCCACCCGAAGGGGGTCGACAGATACGCAGTATTTT.

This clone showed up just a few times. The CDR3 DNA follows: TGTGCCAGCAGTCGAAGGGACAGGGTAGCAGAAAAACTGTTTTTT. Translation: CASSRRDRVAEKLFF. This rearrangement joins TRBV7-9 to TRBJ1-4; the match to TRBD1 covers 9 bases. The junction had 10 bases not matched to a gene; V was cut back by 6 bases and J by 8 bases. The CDR3 contains 15 residues. Germline V gene sequence: CDR1 SEHNR, CDR2 FQNEAQ (reference sequence).

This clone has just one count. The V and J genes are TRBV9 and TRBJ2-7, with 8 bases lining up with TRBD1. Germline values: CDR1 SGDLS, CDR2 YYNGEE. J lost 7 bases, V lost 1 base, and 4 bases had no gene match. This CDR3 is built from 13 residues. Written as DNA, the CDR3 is TGTGCCAGCAGCGTACAGGGGGCTACGGAGCAGTACTTC. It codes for CASSVQGATEQYF. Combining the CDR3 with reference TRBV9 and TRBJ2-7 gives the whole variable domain DSGVTQTPKHLITATGQRVTLRCSPRSGDLSVYWYQQSLDQGLQFLIQYYNGEERAKGNILERFSAQQFPDLHSELNLSSLELGDSALYFCASSVQGATEQYFGPGTRLTVT.